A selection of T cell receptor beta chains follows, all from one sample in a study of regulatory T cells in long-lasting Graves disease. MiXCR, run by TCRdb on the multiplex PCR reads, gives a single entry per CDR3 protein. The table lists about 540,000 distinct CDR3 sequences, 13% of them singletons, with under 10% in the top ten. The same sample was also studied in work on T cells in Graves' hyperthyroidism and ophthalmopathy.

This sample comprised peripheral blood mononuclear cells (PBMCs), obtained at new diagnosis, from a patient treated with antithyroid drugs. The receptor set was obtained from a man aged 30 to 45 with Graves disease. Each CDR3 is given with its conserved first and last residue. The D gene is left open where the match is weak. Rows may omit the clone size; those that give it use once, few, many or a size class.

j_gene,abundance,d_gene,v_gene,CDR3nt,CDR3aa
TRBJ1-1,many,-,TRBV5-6,TGTGCCAGCAGCTTGCTGTCTGACCTGGCTTTCTTT,CASSLLSDLAFF
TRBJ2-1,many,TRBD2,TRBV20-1,TGCAGTGCCCTGACTAGCGGGGCCGACAATGAGCAGTTCTTC,CSALTSGADNEQFF
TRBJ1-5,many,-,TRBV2,TGTGCCAGCGGATCGAGACAGAACAATCAGCCCCAGCATTTT,CASGSRQNNQPQHF
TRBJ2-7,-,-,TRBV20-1,TGCAGTGCTCTCTCATCGCTCCTAGCCTACTCCTACGAGCAGTACTTC,CSALSSLLAYSYEQYF
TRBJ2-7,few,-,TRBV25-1,TGTGCCAGCAGTGAACGGGGCAGCCTGTACTTC,CASSERGSLYF
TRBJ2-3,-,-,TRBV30,TGTGCCTGGAGTTTCCTCGCACCTGGGGGCACAGATACGCAGTATTTT,CAWSFLAPGGTDTQYF
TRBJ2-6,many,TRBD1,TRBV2,TGTGCCAGCAGAGTTACAGGGGGGGGGGCCAACGTCCTGACTTTC,CASRVTGGGANVLTF
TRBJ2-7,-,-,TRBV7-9,TGTGCCAGCAGCTCCACTATAATGGGCTCCTACGAGCAGTACTTC,CASSSTIMGSYEQYF
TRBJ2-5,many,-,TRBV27,TGTGCCAGCAGTTTATTTGGGGGCGTGGAGACCCAGTACTTC,CASSLFGGVETQYF
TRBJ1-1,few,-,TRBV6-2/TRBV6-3,TGTGCCAGCAGATATCAGTCTGAAGCTTTCTTT,CASRYQSEAFF
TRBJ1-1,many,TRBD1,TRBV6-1,TGTGCCAGCAGAAGGGACAGATTAATGAACACTGAAGCTTTCTTT,CASRRDRLMNTEAFF
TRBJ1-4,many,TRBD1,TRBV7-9,TGTGCCAGCAGTTTCCAGGGACAGGGGGATGAAAAACTGTTTTTT,CASSFQGQGDEKLFF
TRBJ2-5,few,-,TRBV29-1,TGCAGCGTTGAATTCCAGGGAGTCGTTTGGTCCGAGACCCAGTACTTC,CSVEFQGVVWSETQYF
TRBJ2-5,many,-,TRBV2,TGTGCCAGCAGTGAGTCTCAGGTTCCCGGAGAGACCCAGTACTTC,CASSESQVPGETQYF
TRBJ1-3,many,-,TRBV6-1,TGTGCCAGCAGTGAAAGTGGAAACACCATATATTTT,CASSESGNTIYF
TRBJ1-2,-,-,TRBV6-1,TGTGCCAGCAGCCAGGTAGAAGCTAACTATGGCTACACCTTC,CASSQVEANYGYTF
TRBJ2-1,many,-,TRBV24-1,TGTGCCACCAGTGATTTGCAGTCCAACAATGAGCAGTTCTTC,CATSDLQSNNEQFF
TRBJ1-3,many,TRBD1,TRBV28,TGTGCCAGCAGGCTGACAGGGGCAACTGGAAACACCATATATTTT,CASRLTGATGNTIYF
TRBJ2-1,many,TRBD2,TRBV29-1,TGCAGCGTTGGTAAATCGGGAGGGCCCTACAATGAGCAGTTCTTC,CSVGKSGGPYNEQFF
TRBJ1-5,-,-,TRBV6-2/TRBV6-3,TGTGCCAGCAGTACAACGGGGGCAGGAGATCAGCCCCAGCATTTT,CASSTTGAGDQPQHF
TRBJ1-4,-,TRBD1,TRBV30,TGTGCCTGGAGCCATGGGACAGCAGCAACTAATGAAAAACTGTTTTTT,CAWSHGTAATNEKLFF
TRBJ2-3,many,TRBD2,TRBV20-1,TGCAGTGCTCCTGGACTAGCGGGACGAAGTACGCAGTATTTT,CSAPGLAGRSTQYF
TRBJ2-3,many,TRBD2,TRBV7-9,TGTGCCAGCAGCTTAGCGGTGACTAGCGGTCTCACAGATACGCAGTATTTT,CASSLAVTSGLTDTQYF
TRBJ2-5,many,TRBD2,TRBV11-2,TGTGCCAGCAGCTTGGGTGGGTTAGCGGGAATCCAAGAGACCCAGTACTTC,CASSLGGLAGIQETQYF
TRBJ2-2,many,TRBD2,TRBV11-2,TGTGCCAGCAGCTTAGCGGGAGGAACCGGGGAGCTGTTTTTT,CASSLAGGTGELFF
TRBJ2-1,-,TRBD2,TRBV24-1,TGTGCCACCAGTGAGGGGACTAGCGGCTACAATGAGCAGTTCTTC,CATSEGTSGYNEQFF
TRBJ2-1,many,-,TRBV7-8,TGTGCCAGCAGCTTAGCCGGACTAAGGAATGAGCAGTTCTTC,CASSLAGLRNEQFF
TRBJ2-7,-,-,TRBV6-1,TGTGCCAGCAGTGAAGCGCTTCAGGCAGTAGGGCAGTACTTC,CASSEALQAVGQYF
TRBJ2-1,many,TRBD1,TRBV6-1,TGTGCCAGCAGAGGGACAGCGCCTCTTAACAATGAGCAGTTCTTC,CASRGTAPLNNEQFF
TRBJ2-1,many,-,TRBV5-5,TGTGCCACCGGGGGGCAGGACCTTTACAATGAGCAGTTCTTC,CATGGQDLYNEQFF
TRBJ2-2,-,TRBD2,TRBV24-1,TGTGCCACCGGGACTACGAACACCGGGGAGCTGTTTTTT,CATGTTNTGELFF
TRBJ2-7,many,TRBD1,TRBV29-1,TGCAGCGTTTTGGGACAGTTCTACGAGCAGTACTTC,CSVLGQFYEQYF
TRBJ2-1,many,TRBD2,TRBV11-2,TGTGCCAGCAGCCGAGCCAGACCAGGACTAGCGGGAGGGCCAGACCACAATGAGCAGTTCTTC,CASSRARPGLAGGPDHNEQFF
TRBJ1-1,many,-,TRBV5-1,TGCGCCAGCAGCTTGACAGGTGCCACTGAAGCTTTCTTT,CASSLTGATEAFF
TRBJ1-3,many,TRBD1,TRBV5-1,TGCGCCAGCAGACCTACAGGGGAAGGAAACACCATATATTTT,CASRPTGEGNTIYF
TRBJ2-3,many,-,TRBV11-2,TGTGCCAGCAGCCCCTTGATCGACACAGATACGCAGTATTTT,CASSPLIDTDTQYF
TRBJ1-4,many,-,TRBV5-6,TGTGCCAGCAGCCTGCAGGGGATAACTAATGAAAAACTGTTTTTT,CASSLQGITNEKLFF
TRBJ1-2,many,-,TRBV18,TGTGCCAGCTCACCGGACGAGTACTATGGCTACACCTTC,CASSPDEYYGYTF
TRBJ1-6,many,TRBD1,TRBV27,TGTGCCAGCAGCCCTGACAGGGGGGAATCACCCCTCCACTTT,CASSPDRGESPLHF
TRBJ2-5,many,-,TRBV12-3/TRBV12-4,TGTGCCAGCAGTTTAGCGGGGCCTTCGACCCAGTACTTC,CASSLAGPSTQYF
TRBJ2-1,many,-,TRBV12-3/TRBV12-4,TGTGCCAGCAGTTTAGTGACGGGAGCCGAGCAGTTCTTC,CASSLVTGAEQFF
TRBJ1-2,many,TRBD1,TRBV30,TGTGCCTGGAGTACCAATAGGGGGCTAGAGGCTGGCTACACCTTC,CAWSTNRGLEAGYTF
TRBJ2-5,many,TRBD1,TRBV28,TGTGCCAGCAGTTTACCTAGGACAGGGCTCCAGTACTTC,CASSLPRTGLQYF
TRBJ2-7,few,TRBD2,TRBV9,TGTGCCAGCAGCGTAGAGGTAGCGGGTGATTACGAGCAGTACTTC,CASSVEVAGDYEQYF
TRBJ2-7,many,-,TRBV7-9,TGTGCCAGCAGCCCCCGGGACCCACCCTACGAGCAGTACTTC,CASSPRDPPYEQYF
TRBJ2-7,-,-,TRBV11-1,TGTGCCAGCAGCCAAGATGTTGCAGGCGCCACCTCCTACGAGCAGTACTTC,CASSQDVAGATSYEQYF
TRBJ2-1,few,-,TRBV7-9,TGTGCCAGCAGCTTCGGAACCGAGACCAGTCAGTCAAATGAGCAGTTCTTC,CASSFGTETSQSNEQFF
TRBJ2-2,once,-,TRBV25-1,TGTGCCAGCAGTGCCGGGCAGTACACCGGGGAGCTGTTTTTT,CASSAGQYTGELFF
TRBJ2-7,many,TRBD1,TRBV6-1,TGTGCCAGCACTTCGCCTCGGGACAGGGGAGTGTACGAGCAGTACTTC,CASTSPRDRGVYEQYF
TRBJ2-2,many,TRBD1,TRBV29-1,TGCAGCGCAAGGGACAGGGAATACGGGGAGCTGTTTTTT,CSARDREYGELFF